This T cell receptor beta chain was identified in a study of OX40 agonist ivuxolimab in advanced cancers. General notes on the study: Ivuxolimab, which targeted the costimulatory receptor OX40 (CD134), was an agonistic, fully human IgG2 monoclonal antibody. Intravenous ivuxolimab was administered to patients every 2 weeks at six dose levels: 0.01, 0.1, 0.3, 1.5, 3 and 10 mg/kg. Of the approximately 50 dose-escalation patients, hepatocellular carcinoma was present in about 20, melanoma in approximately 15, renal cell carcinoma in 9 and head and neck cancer in 9. In the dose-escalation cohort, 82.7% of patients were male, and the mean age was approximately 60 years, with a range of roughly 20 to 85. Patients were allowed to have had prior anti-PD-1, anti-PD-L1 or anti-CTLA-4 therapy, and 40% of the dose-escalation patients had been treated with checkpoint inhibitors. Partial responses occurred in three dose-escalation patients, of whom one had hepatocellular carcinoma and two had cutaneous melanoma. The purpose of peripheral TCRbeta sequencing was to test whether ivuxolimab changed TCR sequence diversity and led to clonal T-cell expansion. The paper reports the monotherapy dose-escalation portion (N of about 50 patients) of the phase I ivuxolimab trial. Paper-wide results and their limitations: Which antigens the clonally expanded peripheral T cells were specific for was not determined. Low levels of normalized T-cell clonal expansion were also seen in some nonresponding patients. After ivuxolimab, CD8+ T cells had more expanded clones than CD4+ T cells on average. At doses from 0.1 to 3.0 mg/kg, clonal expansion was seen in both CD4+ and CD8+ blood T cells between baseline and week 6. Partial responders in the 0.1-3.0 mg/kg groups had among the lowest normalized peripheral clonal expansion, especially among CD8+ T cells.

From the cysteine up to the phenylalanine, the CDR3 has a length of 15 residues. Left in the record is the CDR3 DNA by itself, 45 bases read in frame from the first base. Trimming at the junction amounts to 5 bases on V and 5 bases on J, and the germline ends lie 13 bases apart. Looking up the germline V gene (reference sequence) yields CDR1 SEHNR and CDR2 FQNEAQ. This clone was seen a few times. Its antigen has not been determined. Base qualities are not at hand, and no much larger clone is one base apart. Patients with autoimmune disease history or receiving systemic immunosuppression were excluded from the trial. Peripheral blood for TCR sequencing was collected from all dose cohorts at baseline, on cycle 4 day 1, and on cycle 7 day 1. The samples were drawn from a first-in-human, open-label, multicenter phase I dose-escalation trial of ivuxolimab. Adults with locally advanced or metastatic melanoma, renal cell, hepatocellular, or head and neck squamous cell carcinoma were enrolled in the trial. CD4+ and CD8+ T cells were sorted separately from peripheral blood before TCR sequencing.

Genomic DNA was extracted from sorted cells for sequencing of the TCRbeta CDR3 region. The immunoSEQ Assay was used to sequence the TCRbeta CDR3 regions. TCRdb stores this immuneACCESS table with in-frame sequences only. Part of the clones is absent; in the studies checked, under half of the shortfall reflects unresolved V genes, and no reason is known for the rest. For this sample the table gives about 49,000 clones, of which 85% were detected only once. The ten biggest clones cover roughly 20% of the sample. This receptor was taken from an adult with an advanced solid tumor such as melanoma, head and neck, liver or kidney cancer. This sample comprised CD4+ or CD8+ T cells sorted from blood, obtained in a trial of the OX40 agonist ivuxolimab. The chain was built from TRBV7-9 and TRBJ1-6; the D gene is perhaps TRBD1, from 5 matching bases. The CDR3 reads as follows: CASSTGTSNNSPLHF. The DNA reads TGTGCCAGCAGCACCGGGACGTCGAATAATTCACCCCTCCACTTT.